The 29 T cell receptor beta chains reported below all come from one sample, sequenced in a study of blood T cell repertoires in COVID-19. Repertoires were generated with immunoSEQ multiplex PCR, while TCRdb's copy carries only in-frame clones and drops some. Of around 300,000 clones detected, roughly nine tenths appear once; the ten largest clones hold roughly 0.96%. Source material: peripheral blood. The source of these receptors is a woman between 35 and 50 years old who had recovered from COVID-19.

CDR3 loop: CASSAGLTNTEAFF. The CDR3 DNA is TGTGCCAGCTCAGCGGGACTCACGAACACTGAAGCTTTCTTT. The chain has TRBV18 and TRBJ1-1; possibly TRBD1 for D (5 bases). This CDR3 region has 14 residues. Germline CDR1 reads KGHSH; CDR2 reads LQKENI. Trimming cost V 5 bases and J 1 base, with 11 bases left between them.

CDR3 DNA: TGTGCCACCAGTGACTCGACTAGCGGGAGGGCCCGCGAGCAGTTCTTC. Protein product: CATSDSTSGRAREQFF. This chain uses TRBV24-1 with TRBJ2-1; the match to TRBD2 covers 14 bases. The J segment lost 10 bases and the V segment lost 4 bases, leaving 8 bases of the junction unmatched. Germline V gives CDR1 KGHDR, CDR2 SFDVKD. The CDR3 extends over 16 amino acids.

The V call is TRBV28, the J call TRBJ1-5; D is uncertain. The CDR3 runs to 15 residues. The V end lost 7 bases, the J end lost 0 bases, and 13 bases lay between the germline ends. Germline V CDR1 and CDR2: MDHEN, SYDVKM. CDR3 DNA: TGTGCCAGCAATTCCCCGGGGTATAGCAATCAGCCCCAGCATTTT. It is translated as CASNSPGYSNQPQHF. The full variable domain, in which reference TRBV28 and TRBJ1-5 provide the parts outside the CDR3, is DVKVTQSSRYLVKRTGEKVFLECVQDMDHENMFWYRQDPGLGLRLIYFSYDVKMKEKGDIPEGYSVSREKKERFSLILESASTNQTSMYLCASNSPGYSNQPQHFGDGTRLSIL.

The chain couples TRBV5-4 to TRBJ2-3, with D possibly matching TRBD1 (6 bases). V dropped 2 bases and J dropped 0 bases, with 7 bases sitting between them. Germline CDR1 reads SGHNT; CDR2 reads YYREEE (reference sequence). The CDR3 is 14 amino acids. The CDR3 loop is CASSLQGSTDTQYF. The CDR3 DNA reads TGTGCCAGCAGCTTACAGGGAAGCACAGATACGCAGTATTTT.

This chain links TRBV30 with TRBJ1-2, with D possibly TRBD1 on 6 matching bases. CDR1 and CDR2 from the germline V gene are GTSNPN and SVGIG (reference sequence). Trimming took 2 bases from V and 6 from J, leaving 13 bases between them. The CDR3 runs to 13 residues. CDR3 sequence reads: CAWSTGTHHGYTF. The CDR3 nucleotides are TGTGCCTGGAGTACCGGGACACACCATGGCTACACCTTC.

CDR3 sequence (DNA): TGTGCCAGCAGTCCCCCAGGGATGGGGATGAACACTGAAGCTTTCTTT. Amino acid sequence: CASSPPGMGMNTEAFF. V and J are TRBV27 and TRBJ1-1; the D gene is possibly TRBD1 (5 bases). V lost 5 bases and J lost 0, with 16 bases in between. The CDR3 consists of 16 residues. Germline values: CDR1 MNHEY, CDR2 SMNVEV (reference sequence).

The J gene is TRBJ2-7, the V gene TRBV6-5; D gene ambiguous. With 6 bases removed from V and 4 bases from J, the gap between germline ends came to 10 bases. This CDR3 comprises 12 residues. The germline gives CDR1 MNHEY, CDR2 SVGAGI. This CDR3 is CASSPSRYEQYF. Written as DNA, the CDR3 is TGTGCCAGCAGCCCCTCCCGTTACGAGCAGTACTTC.

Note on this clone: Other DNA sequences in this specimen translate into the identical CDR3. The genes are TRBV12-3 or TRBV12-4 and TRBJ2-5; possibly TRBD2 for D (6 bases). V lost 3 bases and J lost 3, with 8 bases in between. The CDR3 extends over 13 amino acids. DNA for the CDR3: TGTGCCAGCAGTTTCGGGGGAGAAGAGACCCAGTACTTC. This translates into CASSFGGEETQYF.

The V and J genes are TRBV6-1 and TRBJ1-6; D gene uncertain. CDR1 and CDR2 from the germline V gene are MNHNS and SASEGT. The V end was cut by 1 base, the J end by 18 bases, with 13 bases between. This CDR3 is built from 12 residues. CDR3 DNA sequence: TGTGCCAGCAGTGAAGTGAGCGGGAATCCCCACTTT. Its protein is CASSEVSGNPHF.

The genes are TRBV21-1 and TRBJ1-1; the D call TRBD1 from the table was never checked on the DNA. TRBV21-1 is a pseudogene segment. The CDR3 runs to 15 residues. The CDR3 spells CASSTLRGFGTEAFF. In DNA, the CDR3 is TGTGCCAGCAGCACCCTCAGGGGCTTTGGCACTGAAGCTTTCTTT.

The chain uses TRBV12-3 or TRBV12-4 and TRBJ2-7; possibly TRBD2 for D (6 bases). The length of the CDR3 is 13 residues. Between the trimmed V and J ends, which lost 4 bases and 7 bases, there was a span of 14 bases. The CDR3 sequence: CASSWGDMGEQYF. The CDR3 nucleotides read TGTGCCAGCAGTTGGGGGGATATGGGTGAGCAGTACTTC.

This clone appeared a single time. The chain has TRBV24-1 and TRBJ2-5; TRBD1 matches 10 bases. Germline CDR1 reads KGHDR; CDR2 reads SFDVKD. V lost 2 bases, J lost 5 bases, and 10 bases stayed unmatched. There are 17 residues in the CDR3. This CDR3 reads CATSDSGTGEHRETQYF. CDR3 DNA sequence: TGTGCCACCAGTGATTCCGGGACAGGGGAGCACCGGGAGACCCAGTACTTC.

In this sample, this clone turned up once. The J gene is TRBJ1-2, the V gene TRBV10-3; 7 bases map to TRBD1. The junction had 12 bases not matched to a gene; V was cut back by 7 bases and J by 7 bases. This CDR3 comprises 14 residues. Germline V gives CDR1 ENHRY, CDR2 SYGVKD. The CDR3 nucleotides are TGTGCCATCAATTCCGGACAGGAGGCTTTTGGCTACACCTTC. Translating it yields CAINSGQEAFGYTF.

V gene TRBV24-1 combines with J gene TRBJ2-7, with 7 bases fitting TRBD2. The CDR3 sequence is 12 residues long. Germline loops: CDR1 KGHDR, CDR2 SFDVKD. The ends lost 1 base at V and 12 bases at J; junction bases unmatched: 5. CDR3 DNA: TGTGCCACCAGTGATTTCTCGGGGGGACGGTACTTC. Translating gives CATSDFSGGRYF.

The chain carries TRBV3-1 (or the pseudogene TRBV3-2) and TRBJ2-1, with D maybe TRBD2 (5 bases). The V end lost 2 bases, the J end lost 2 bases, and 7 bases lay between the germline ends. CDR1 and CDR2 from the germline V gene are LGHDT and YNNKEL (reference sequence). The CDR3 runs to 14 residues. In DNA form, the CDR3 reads TGTGCCAGCAGCCAACTGGGAGCCTACAATGAGCAGTTCTTC. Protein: CASSQLGAYNEQFF.

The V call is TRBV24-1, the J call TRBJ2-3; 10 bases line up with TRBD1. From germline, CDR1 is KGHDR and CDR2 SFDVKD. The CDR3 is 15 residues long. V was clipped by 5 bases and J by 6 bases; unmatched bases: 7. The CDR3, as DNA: TGTGCCACCAGTGGGGGACAGGGGTCGACCGATACGCAGTATTTT. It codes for CATSGGQGSTDTQYF.

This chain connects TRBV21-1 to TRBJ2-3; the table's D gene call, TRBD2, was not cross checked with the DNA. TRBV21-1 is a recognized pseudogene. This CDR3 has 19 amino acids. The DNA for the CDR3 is TGTGCCAGCAGCAAAAAATACTGGACTAGCGGGAGAAGTACAGATACGCAGTATTTT. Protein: CASSKKYWTSGRSTDTQYF.

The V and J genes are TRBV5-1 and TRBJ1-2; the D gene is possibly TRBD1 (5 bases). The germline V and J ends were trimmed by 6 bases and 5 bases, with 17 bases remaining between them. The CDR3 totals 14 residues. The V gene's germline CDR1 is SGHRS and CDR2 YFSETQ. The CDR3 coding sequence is TGCGCCAGCAATTTGGGTCCAGGGAAATATGGCTACACCTTC. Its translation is CASNLGPGKYGYTF. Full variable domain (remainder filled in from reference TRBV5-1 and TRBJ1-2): KAGVTQTPRYLIKTRGQQVTLSCSPISGHRSVSWYQQTPGQGLQFLFEYFSETQRNKGNFPGRFSGRQFSNSRSEMNVSTLELGDSALYLCASNLGPGKYGYTFGSGTRLTVV.

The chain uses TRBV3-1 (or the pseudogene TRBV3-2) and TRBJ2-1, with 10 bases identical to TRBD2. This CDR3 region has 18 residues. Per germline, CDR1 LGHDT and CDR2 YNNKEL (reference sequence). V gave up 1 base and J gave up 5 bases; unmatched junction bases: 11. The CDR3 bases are TGTGCCAGCAGCCAAGTCGTTTTAGCGGGAGGCCCCGACAATGAGCAGTTCTTC. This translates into CASSQVVLAGGPDNEQFF.

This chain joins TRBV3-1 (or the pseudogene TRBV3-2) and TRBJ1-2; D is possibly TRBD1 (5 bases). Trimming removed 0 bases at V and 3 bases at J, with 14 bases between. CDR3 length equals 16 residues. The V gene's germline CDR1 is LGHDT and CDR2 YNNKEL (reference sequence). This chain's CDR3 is CASSQENRAGDYGYTF. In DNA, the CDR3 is TGTGCCAGCAGCCAAGAAAACCGGGCGGGGGACTATGGCTACACCTTC.

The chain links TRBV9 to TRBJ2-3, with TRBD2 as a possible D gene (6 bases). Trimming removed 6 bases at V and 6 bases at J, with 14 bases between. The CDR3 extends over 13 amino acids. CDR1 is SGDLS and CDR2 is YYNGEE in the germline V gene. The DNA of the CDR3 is TGTGCCAGCACGGCGGGAAGCGCGGATACGCAGTATTTT. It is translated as CASTAGSADTQYF.

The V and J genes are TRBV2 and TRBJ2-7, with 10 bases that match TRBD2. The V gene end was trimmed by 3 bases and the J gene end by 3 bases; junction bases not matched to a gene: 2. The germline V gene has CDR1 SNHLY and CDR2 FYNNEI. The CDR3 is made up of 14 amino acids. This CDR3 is CASSDPSGSYEQYF. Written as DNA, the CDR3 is TGTGCCAGCAGTGACCCTAGCGGGAGCTACGAGCAGTACTTC.

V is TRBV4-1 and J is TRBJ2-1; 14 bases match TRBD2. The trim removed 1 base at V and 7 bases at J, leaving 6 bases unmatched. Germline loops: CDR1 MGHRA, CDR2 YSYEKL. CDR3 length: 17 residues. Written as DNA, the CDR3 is TGCGCCAGCAGCCAAGGAAGCGGACTAGCGGGAGGAAATGAGCAGTTCTTC. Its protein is CASSQGSGLAGGNEQFF.

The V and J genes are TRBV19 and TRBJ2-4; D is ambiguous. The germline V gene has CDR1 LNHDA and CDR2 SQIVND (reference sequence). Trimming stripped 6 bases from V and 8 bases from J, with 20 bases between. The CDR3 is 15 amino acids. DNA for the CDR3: TGTGCCAGTAGCACAAGTATTGCCATTAAAGACATTCAGTACTTC. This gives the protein CASSTSIAIKDIQYF.

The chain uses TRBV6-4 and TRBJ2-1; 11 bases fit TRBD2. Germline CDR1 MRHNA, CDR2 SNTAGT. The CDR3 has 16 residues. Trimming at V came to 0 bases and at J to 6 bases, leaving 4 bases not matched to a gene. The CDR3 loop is CASSDSGLAGPNEQFF. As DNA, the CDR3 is TGTGCCAGCAGTGACTCTGGACTAGCGGGTCCCAATGAGCAGTTCTTC.

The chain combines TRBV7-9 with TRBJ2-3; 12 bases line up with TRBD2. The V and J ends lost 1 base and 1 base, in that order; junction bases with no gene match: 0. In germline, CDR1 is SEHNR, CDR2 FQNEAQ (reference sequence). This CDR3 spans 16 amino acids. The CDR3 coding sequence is TGTGCCAGCAGCTTAGGACTAGCGGGAGGCACAGATACGCAGTATTTT. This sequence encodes CASSLGLAGGTDTQYF.

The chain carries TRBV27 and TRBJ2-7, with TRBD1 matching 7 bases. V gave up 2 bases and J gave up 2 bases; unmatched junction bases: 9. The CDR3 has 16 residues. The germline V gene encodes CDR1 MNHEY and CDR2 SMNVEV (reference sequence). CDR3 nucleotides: TGTGCCAGCAGTTTAACGTATAGGGGACAGCCCTACGAGCAGTACTTC. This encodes CASSLTYRGQPYEQYF.

The CDR3 reads CASSDQGTGAYEQYF. The CDR3, as DNA: TGCGCCAGCAGTGACCAAGGGACAGGGGCCTACGAGCAGTACTTC. V usage is TRBV10-2 and J usage is TRBJ2-7, with TRBD1 matching over 10 bases. V shed 3 bases, J shed 2 bases, and the junction held 4 bases outside the gene matches. The CDR3 length is 15 residues. Germline V lookup: CDR1 WSHSY, CDR2 SAAADI.

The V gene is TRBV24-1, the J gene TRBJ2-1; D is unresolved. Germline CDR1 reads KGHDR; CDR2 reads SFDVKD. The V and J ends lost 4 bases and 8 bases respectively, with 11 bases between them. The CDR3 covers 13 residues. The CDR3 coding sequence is TGTGCCACCAGTGACCCCTTTGTAGATGAGCAGTTCTTC. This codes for CATSDPFVDEQFF.